This paragraph covers one T cell receptor beta chain sequence. Its target is not known. The CDR3 runs 14 residues. Trimming removed 4 bases at V and 5 bases at J, with 14 bases between. Per the germline V gene, CDR1 is ENHRY and CDR2 is SYGVKD. These data belong to a study of beta chain features in type 1 diabetes. Study-wide results and limits: For patients, the naive, central memory and Treg TCRB repertoires appeared more alike than for healthy donors.

The sequenced template was cDNA made from the entire isolated RNA. This table comes from immunoSEQ multiplex PCR, and its TCRdb copy is limited to in-frame clones, with some not included. This table holds 900,000 or so clones, about a sixth found once. Sequencing was carried out using naive CD4+ T cells from blood. The gene calls are TRBV10-3 and TRBJ1-2; no clear D gene. This TCR was sampled from a woman aged 18 to 35 in good health. The CDR3 DNA reads TGTGCCATCAGTGTAGCAAACTTGGGATATGGCTACACCTTC. The encoded protein is CAISVANLGYGYTF.